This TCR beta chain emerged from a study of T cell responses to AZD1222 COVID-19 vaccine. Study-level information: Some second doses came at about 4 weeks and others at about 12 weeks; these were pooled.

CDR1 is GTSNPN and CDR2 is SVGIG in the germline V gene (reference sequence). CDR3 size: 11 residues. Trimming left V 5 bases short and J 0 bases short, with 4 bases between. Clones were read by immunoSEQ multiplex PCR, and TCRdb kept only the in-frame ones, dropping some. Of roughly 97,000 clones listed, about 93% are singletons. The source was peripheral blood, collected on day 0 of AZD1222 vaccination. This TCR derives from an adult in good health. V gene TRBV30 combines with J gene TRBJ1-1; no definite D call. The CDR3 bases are TGTGCCTGGCTTATGAACACTGAAGCTTTCTTT. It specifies CAWLMNTEAFF. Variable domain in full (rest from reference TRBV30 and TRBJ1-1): SQTIHQWPATLVQPVGSPLSLECTVEGTSNPNLYWYRQAAGRGLQLLFYSVGIGQISSEVPQNLSASRPQDRQFILSSKKLLLSDSGFYLCAWLMNTEAFFGQGTRLTVV.